One and the same sample provided the 27 T cell receptor beta chains below, sequenced in a study of blood T cells in healthy people across ages. Next came a second PCR, run for roughly 6 to 11 cycles, which used a sample-barcoded 5' primer along with a J-beta primer mix. TCRdb reanalysed the 5' RACE reads using MiXCR and keeps one entry per CDR3 protein. The sample yields more than 550,000 distinct CDR3 sequences, 20% to 25% seen once. The sample was blood. The receptors derive from a man aged 70 or older in good health.

This clonotype was counted only a few times. The chain is built from TRBV5-4 and TRBJ1-2; no definite D call. The CDR3 runs to 14 residues. Germline V gene data show CDR1 as SGHNT and CDR2 as YYREEE (reference sequence). V lost 0 bases and J 4 bases, leaving 10 bases between the germline ends. CDR3 sequence (DNA): TGTGCCAGCAGCTTGGCTAGGGTGAGCTATGGCTACACCTTC. Protein: CASSLARVSYGYTF.

In its sample, this clonotype was seen a few times. A junction boundary mismatches the germline segment, possibly from a read error. The chain links TRBV7-2 to TRBJ2-3; tentative D call: TRBD2 (6 bases). Germline loops: CDR1 SGHTA, CDR2 FQGNSA. The CDR3 spans 17 residues. In DNA, the CDR3 is TGTGCCGGCAGCTTAGCGATCGGGGGACCACCTCCAGATACGCAGTATTTT. It codes for CAGSLAIGGPPPDTQYF.

V gene TRBV12-5 combines with J gene TRBJ2-5; D unclear. The J call may be faulty, since TRBJ2-1 better matches the DNA end. The CDR3 has 13 residues. Germline lookup yields CDR1 LGHNT and CDR2 FRNRAP. CDR3 bases: TGTGCTAGTGGTTTGGTACGTGTAGATGAGCAGTTCTTC. It codes for CASGLVRVDEQFF.

This chain connects TRBV12-3 or TRBV12-4 to TRBJ2-5, with 7 bases lining up with TRBD1. After removal of 6 bases from V and 5 bases from J, the junction contained 9 bases not matched to a gene. CDR3 length: 14 amino acids. In DNA, the CDR3 is TGTGCCAGCAGGGCAACGACAGGGTGGGAGACCCAGTACTTC. Its translation: CASRATTGWETQYF.

This chain links TRBV27 with TRBJ2-3; no definite D call. Germline CDR1 MNHEY, CDR2 SMNVEV (reference sequence). V shed 8 bases and J shed 0 bases, with 15 bases lying between them. The CDR3 contains 15 residues. For the CDR3, the DNA is TGTGCCAGCCCGGCGTGTGGGGATAGCACAGATACGCAGTATTTT. It yields the protein CASPACGDSTDTQYF.

This clonotype appeared a few times. The chain is built from TRBV5-1 and TRBJ2-1; D ambiguous. Trimming removed 4 bases from V and 0 bases from J, with 11 bases in between. CDR1 and CDR2 from the germline V gene are SGHRS and YFSETQ. The CDR3 extends over 15 amino acids. The CDR3 here is CASSLDISSYNEQFF. Written as DNA, the CDR3 is TGCGCCAGCAGCCTAGACATTAGCTCCTACAATGAGCAGTTCTTC.

The chain carries TRBV6-6 and TRBJ1-4; tentatively, D is TRBD1 (6 bases). Germline CDR1 reads MNHNY; CDR2 reads SVGAGI (reference sequence). Trimming removed 6 bases at V and 7 bases at J, with 15 bases between. This CDR3 has 14 residues. In DNA, the CDR3 is TGTGCCAGCAGGGAGAGTAGGGGGATTGAAAAACTGTTTTTT. Protein product: CASRESRGIEKLFF.

This clonotype was detected only a few times. V gene TRBV5-1 combines with J gene TRBJ1-5, with unresolved D. Trimming removed 5 bases at V and 0 bases at J, with 12 bases between. The CDR3 extends over 15 amino acids. Per germline, CDR1 SGHRS and CDR2 YFSETQ. The CDR3 reads CASRMQPYSNQPQHF. CDR3 nucleotide sequence: TGCGCCAGCAGGATGCAGCCCTATAGCAATCAGCCCCAGCATTTT.

This clonotype was recorded at least ten times. The chain uses TRBV12-3 or TRBV12-4 and TRBJ1-1; D is unclear. The germline V and J ends were trimmed by 6 bases and 1 base, with 6 bases remaining between them. This CDR3 spans 12 amino acids. CDR3 nucleotides: TGTGCCAGCAGCTCCGCGAACACTGAAGCTTTCTTT. Protein sequence: CASSSANTEAFF.

There are a few counts of this clonotype. The chain links TRBV11-2 to TRBJ2-3; 7 positions match TRBD2. CDR3 size: 15 residues. Per the germline V gene, CDR1 is SGHAT and CDR2 is FQNNGV. V shed 3 bases, J shed 8 bases, and the junction held 11 bases outside the gene matches. Here the CDR3 reads CASSFSGRVGGTQYF. The CDR3 nucleotides read TGTGCCAGCAGCTTTAGCGGGCGGGTGGGGGGTACGCAGTATTTT. The whole variable domain, remainder taken from reference TRBV11-2 and TRBJ2-3, is EAGVAQSPRYKIIEKRQSVAFWCNPISGHATLYWYQQILGQGPKLLIQFQNNGVVDDSQLPKDRFSAERLKGVDSTLKIQPAKLEDSAVYLCASSFSGRVGGTQYFGPGTRLTVL.

This clonotype was detected only a few times. This chain connects TRBV12-3 or TRBV12-4 to TRBJ1-1; D might be TRBD1 (6 bases). CDR3 size: 15 residues. V was cut by 3 bases and J by 4 bases, with 15 bases left in between. CDR3 DNA: TGTGCCAGCAGTTTCGGACAGATCCATCCCACTGAAGCTTTCTTT. This sequence encodes CASSFGQIHPTEAFF.

This clonotype was picked up a small number of times. The chain couples TRBV7-9 to TRBJ2-4; D not resolved. The CDR3 runs 16 residues. Per germline, CDR1 SEHNR and CDR2 FQNEAQ (reference sequence). Trimming shortened V by 5 bases and J by 0 bases, and 14 bases separated the two germline ends. The CDR3 nucleotides read TGTGCCAGCAGCCCGGTCGACCCTGTAGCCAAAAACATTCAGTACTTC. As protein: CASSPVDPVAKNIQYF.

J is TRBJ2-5 and V is TRBV12-3 or TRBV12-4; no clear D. V was pared by 6 bases and J by 5 bases, with 7 bases between. The CDR3 spans 11 residues. The CDR3 reads CASRNLETQYF. In nucleotides, the CDR3 is TGTGCCAGCAGGAATTTGGAGACCCAGTACTTC.

V usage is TRBV20-1 and J usage is TRBJ2-1, with D perhaps TRBD1 (6 bases). The V gene lost 2 bases and the J gene lost 7 bases, with 18 bases spanning the gap. CDR1 is DFQATT, CDR2 SNEGSKA, per germline (reference sequence). This CDR3 contains 15 residues. The CDR3 region has the DNA TGCAGTGCTAGAACCCCGTGGGGGCAGGTTAATGAGCAGTTCTTC. Amino acid sequence: CSARTPWGQVNEQFF.

This chain links TRBV2 with TRBJ1-4; D uncertain. Trimming took off 8 bases at V and 3 bases at J, with 13 bases between the two ends. Germline CDR1 is SNHLY and CDR2 is FYNNEI. The CDR3 spans 14 residues. The CDR3 sequence is CASSPSLANEKLFF. Written as DNA, the CDR3 is TGTGCCAGCTCCCCCTCCTTGGCTAATGAAAAACTGTTTTTT.

The chain has TRBV3-1 and TRBJ1-2, with D uncertain. The CDR3 is 13 residues long. Germline V gene lookup returns CDR1 LGHDT and CDR2 YNNKEL (reference sequence). Between the trimmed V and J ends, which lost 0 bases and 4 bases, there was a span of 6 bases. The CDR3 DNA sequence: TGTGCCAGCAGCCAAGATCTGGCCTATGGCTACACCTTC. It codes for CASSQDLAYGYTF.

The V call is TRBV18, the J call TRBJ2-7, with D uncertain. V was pared by 2 bases and J by 6 bases, with 5 bases between. This CDR3 region has 11 residues. Per the germline V gene, CDR1 is KGHSH and CDR2 is LQKENI. CDR3 sequence reads: CASSPDIEQYF. In nucleotides, the CDR3 is TGTGCCAGCTCACCAGATATCGAGCAGTACTTC.

The rearrangement joins TRBV29-1 to TRBJ1-2; tentative D call: TRBD1 (6 bases). Germline V gives CDR1 SQVTM, CDR2 ANQGSEA. The CDR3 contains 12 residues. Trimming shortened V by 5 bases and J by 7 bases, and 14 bases separated the two germline ends. CDR3 amino acids: CSVWTEIRGYTF. For the CDR3, the DNA is TGCAGCGTTTGGACAGAGATCCGTGGCTACACCTTC.

The chain recombines TRBV19 with TRBJ2-7; 11 bases line up with TRBD1. The V segment lost 9 bases and the J segment 5 bases; nucleotides outside the gene matches: 3. The CDR3 consists of 12 residues. The germline V gene encodes CDR1 LNHDA and CDR2 SQIVND (reference sequence). The CDR3 coding sequence is TGTGCCAGCCGGGACAGGGGGGACGAGCAGTACTTC. Protein product: CASRDRGDEQYF.

The chain employs TRBV12-3 or TRBV12-4 and TRBJ2-4, with no clear D. Trimming pared 7 bases from V and 5 bases from J, leaving 18 bases between. CDR3 size: 15 residues. The DNA for the CDR3 is TGTGCCAGCACCCTGAAGGGAATCCCGGAAAACATTCAGTACTTC. Translated: CASTLKGIPENIQYF.

The V and J genes are TRBV15 and TRBJ1-5; possible D gene TRBD1, 5 bases. The CDR3 loop spans 15 amino acids. Trimming removed 4 bases at V and 2 bases at J, with 12 bases between. CDR1 LNHNV and CDR2 YYDKDF come from the germline V gene (reference sequence). The CDR3 coding sequence is TGTGCCACCAGCATTCAGGGTAACCGCAATCAGCCCCAGCATTTT. Protein sequence: CATSIQGNRNQPQHF. The full variable domain, rest sourced from reference TRBV15 and TRBJ1-5, is DAMVIQNPRYQVTQFGKPVTLSCSQTLNHNVMYWYQQKSSQAPKLLFHYYDKDFNNEADTPDNFQSRRPNTSFCFLDIRSPGLGDTAMYLCATSIQGNRNQPQHFGDGTRLSIL.

This clonotype was detected a few times. The chain joins TRBV4-3 to TRBJ1-1; D gene unclear. The V end lost 4 bases, the J end lost 1 base, and 16 bases lay between the germline ends. The germline V gene encodes CDR1 LGHNA and CDR2 YSLEER. This CDR3 has 16 residues. The CDR3 DNA reads as TGCGCCAGCAGCCTCTCCGCCGGGATATGGAACACTGAAGCTTTCTTT. Translated: CASSLSAGIWNTEAFF.

The V gene is TRBV11-2, the J gene TRBJ2-5; D unclear. Trimming cost V 0 bases and J 7 bases, with 9 bases left between them. CDR3 length equals 13 residues. Germline CDR1 reads SGHAT; CDR2 reads FQNNGV. CDR3 sequence: CASSLEAGVTQYF. DNA of the CDR3: TGTGCCAGCAGCTTAGAGGCTGGGGTGACCCAGTACTTC.

The chain employs TRBV15 and TRBJ2-5, with 11 positions matching TRBD2. V lost 4 bases, J lost 5 bases, and 6 bases stayed unmatched. Germline lookup yields CDR1 LNHNV and CDR2 YYDKDF (reference sequence). CDR3 length: 15 residues. CDR3 sequence: CATSTRLAGRETQYF. DNA for the CDR3: TGTGCCACCAGCACTCGACTAGCGGGAAGGGAGACCCAGTACTTC.

This chain connects TRBV29-1 to TRBJ1-2; TRBD1 matches 8 bases. Germline CDR1 is SQVTM and CDR2 is ANQGSEA. This CDR3 region has 13 residues. With 6 bases clipped from V and 4 bases from J, the junction kept 7 bases outside the gene matches. CDR3 DNA sequence: TGCAGCGTCCTGGACAGGGAATCCTATGGCTACACCTTC. Protein: CSVLDRESYGYTF. The full variable domain, in which reference TRBV29-1 and TRBJ1-2 provide the parts outside the CDR3, is SAVISQKPSRDICQRGTSLTIQCQVDSQVTMMFWYRQQPGQSLTLIATANQGSEATYESGFVIDKFPISRPNLTFSTLTVSNMSPEDSSIYLCSVLDRESYGYTFGSGTRLTVV.

The V call is TRBV2, the J call TRBJ2-6; a possible D gene is TRBD1 (6 bases). V gave up 3 bases and J gave up 0 bases, with 9 bases separating them. This CDR3 region has 16 residues. Germline CDR1 SNHLY, CDR2 FYNNEI. The CDR3 sequence is CASSDRGTSGANVLTF. The CDR3 DNA sequence: TGTGCCAGCAGTGACAGGGGTACCTCTGGGGCCAACGTCCTGACTTTC.

The chain's CDR3 is CSAREEITGEGYTF. CDR3 in DNA: TGCAGTGCTAGAGAGGAAATTACAGGGGAAGGCTACACCTTC. This chain uses TRBV20-1 with TRBJ1-2; 7 bases are shared with TRBD1. J was trimmed by 8 bases and V by 0 bases; bases with no gene match: 9. Looked up from germline, CDR1 is DFQATT and CDR2 is SNEGSKA (reference sequence). CDR3 length: 14 amino acids.